This is a list of T cell receptor beta chains from one sample in a study of blood T cells in healthy people across ages. TCRdb fed the 5' RACE reads into MiXCR, producing one record per CDR3 protein. This table holds hundreds of thousands of distinct CDR3 sequences, 40% to 50% found once. Sequencing was done on a sample of blood. Receptors were obtained from a man between 60 and 75 years old in good health. The CDR3 runs from the conserved cysteine through the conserved F or W. A D gene is named only where the DNA matches it firmly. Size is stated for part of the rows, as once, few or many counts, or as a class when the clone is expanded.

>TRBJ2-1|few|-|TRBV25-1
TGTGCCAGCAGTGCGCAACAGCGGTCGCAGTTCTTC
CASSAQQRSQFF
>TRBJ1-1|-|-|TRBV10-3
TGTGCCATCAGTGATCCGGGGACCGACGAAGCTTTCTTT
CAISDPGTDEAFF
>TRBJ2-6|once|TRBD1|TRBV5-5
TGTGCCAGCAGCTTGGACAGGGGCGCTAACTCTGGGGCCAACGTCCTGACTTTC
CASSLDRGANSGANVLTF
>TRBJ2-7|few|TRBD2|TRBV20-1
TGCAGTGCTAGAGACGAGCGGGGGGCCTACGAGCAGTACTTC
CSARDERGAYEQYF
>TRBJ1-2|few|-|TRBV28
TGTGCCAGCAGCCCTGACAGGCATGGCTACACCTTC
CASSPDRHGYTF
>TRBJ2-7|many|TRBD1|TRBV10-3
TGTGCCATCAGACAGGGGTACTCCTACGAGCAGTACTTC
CAIRQGYSYEQYF
>TRBJ1-1|few|-|TRBV12-3/TRBV12-4
TGTGCCAGCAGCCCCGGGGGCCTAACTGAAGCTTTCTTT
CASSPGGLTEAFF
>TRBJ2-1|-|TRBD2|TRBV27
TGTGCCAGCAGTTTATCGATGTCTAGCGGGGGGGCTAATGAGCAGTTCTTC
CASSLSMSSGGANEQFF
>TRBJ1-5|-|-|TRBV20-1
TGCAGTGCTCCTAGGGCCTTAACGGATCAGCCCCAGCATTTT
CSAPRALTDQPQHF
>TRBJ1-4|-|TRBD1|TRBV20-1
TGCAGTGCTAGAGTACCCTGGGGGACAGCAACTAATGAAAAACTGTTTTTT
CSARVPWGTATNEKLFF
>TRBJ2-5|many|TRBD2|TRBV20-1
TGCAGTGTTCCGACTAGCGGGCAAGAGACCCAGTACTTC
CSVPTSGQETQYF
>TRBJ2-7|few|-|TRBV3-1
TGTGCCAGCAGCCAATCTGGGTGGTACGAGCAGTACTTC
CASSQSGWYEQYF
>TRBJ2-7|-|-|TRBV6-2/TRBV6-3
TGTGCCAGCAGTAGACAGCGGAGCTCCTACGAGCAGTACTTC
CASSRQRSSYEQYF
>TRBJ1-5|-|-|TRBV12-3/TRBV12-4
TGTGCCAGCAGGCCTCGGGACAACAATCAGCCCCAGCATTTT
CASRPRDNNQPQHF
>TRBJ2-1|few|TRBD2|TRBV20-1
TGCAGTGCTAGTGGGACTAGCGGGGGGGCCAGTTACAATGAGCAGTTCTTC
CSASGTSGGASYNEQFF
>TRBJ2-5|once|-|TRBV28
TGTGCCAGCAGTTTTGGGCGTGTTCGAGGGCTCCAAGAGACCCAGTACTTC
CASSFGRVRGLQETQYF
>TRBJ1-1|-|TRBD1|TRBV2
TGTGCCAGCAGGGCCGGACAGGGGAAAGCTTTCTTT
CASRAGQGKAFF
>TRBJ2-4|-|-|TRBV4-3
TGCGCCAGCAGCCAAGAATACAGGGGAGGTGTGTTAAGCATTCAGTACTTC
CASSQEYRGGVLSIQYF
>TRBJ1-2|-|-|TRBV6-2/TRBV6-3
TGTGCCAGCACTGAAGGTCGGTTCTATGGCTACACCTTC
CASTEGRFYGYTF
>TRBJ2-1|-|TRBD1|TRBV5-1
TGCGCCAGCAGCCCTACCGGGACAGGGTCCTACAATGAGCAGTTCTTC
CASSPTGTGSYNEQFF
>TRBJ2-7|-|-|TRBV12-3/TRBV12-4
TGTGCCAGCAGTCCGTCCGGAGCGGCCCGTGAGCAGTACTTC
CASSPSGAAREQYF
>TRBJ2-3|-|-|TRBV11-2
TGTGCCAGCAGCTTAGTGGGGACAACGACAGATACGCAGTATTTT
CASSLVGTTTDTQYF
>TRBJ2-7|-|-|TRBV20-1
TGCAGTGCTAGAGAGGGCGGACCCTACGAGCAGTACTTC
CSAREGGPYEQYF